One sample yielded the 12 T cell receptor beta chains listed below, sequenced in a study of response to subunit inactivated influenza vaccine. TCRdb re-analysed the RT-PCR reads in MiXCR, keeping a single row per CDR3 protein. The sample lists roughly 650,000 distinct CDR3 sequences, around 15% occurring once. The input for sequencing was PBMCs from blood, taken 14 to 15 days before vaccination. The receptor set was obtained from a man aged 45 to 65 who received an inactivated influenza vaccine.

The chain carries TRBV7-9 and TRBJ2-5; TRBD2 agrees at 7 bases. Per the germline V gene, CDR1 is SEHNR and CDR2 is FQNEAQ (reference sequence). With V trimmed by 5 bases and J by 7 bases, 13 bases remained unmatched. CDR3 length equals 15 residues. The CDR3 nucleotides read TGTGCCAGCAGCGAGCCCGAGGCTAGCGGTCTGACCCAGTACTTC. Amino acids: CASSEPEASGLTQYF.

This clonotype occurred a few times. This sequence joins TRBV20-1 and TRBJ1-1; 10 bases line up with TRBD1. The CDR3 runs to 12 residues. CDR1 is DFQATT and CDR2 is SNEGSKA in the germline V gene (reference sequence). The trim removed 6 bases at V and 7 bases at J, leaving 5 bases unmatched. This CDR3 reads CSARQGAGEAFF. The CDR3, as DNA: TGCAGTGCAAGACAGGGGGCTGGTGAAGCTTTCTTT.

This clonotype was recorded a few times. The V gene is TRBV18, the J gene TRBJ2-5; 9 bases agree with TRBD1. Losses at the gene ends were 2 bases for V and 7 bases for J; bases not matched to a gene: 8. Germline-derived CDR1 and CDR2 are KGHSH and LQKENI. This CDR3 contains 15 residues. CDR3 region: CASSPTDRGKATQYF. The CDR3 DNA is TGTGCCAGCTCACCAACAGACAGGGGGAAAGCGACCCAGTACTTC.

This clonotype was detected only a few times. An end of the junction differs from the germline gene, which may be a read error. This chain links TRBV6-1 with TRBJ2-7; D is unclear. This CDR3 spans 11 amino acids. Germline CDR1 is MNHNS and CDR2 is SASEGT. The CDR3 DNA reads as TGTGCCAGCGGAATCCCGACATTGGGCGAATTC. Protein product: CASGIPTLGEF.

This chain connects TRBV24-1 to TRBJ2-7, with D unclear. The V gene lost 5 bases and the J gene lost 6 bases, with 13 bases spanning the gap. This CDR3 is 13 amino acids long. Germline assignment: CDR1 KGHDR and CDR2 SFDVKD. CDR3 bases: TGTGCCACCAGTGCCGGGCGGACCACCGAGCAGTACTTC. This encodes CATSAGRTTEQYF.

This clonotype was counted a few times. This sequence joins TRBV6-2 or TRBV6-3 and TRBJ2-1, with a weak D call TRBD1 (5 bases). CDR3 length: 16 amino acids. Germline V gene lookup returns CDR1 MNHEY and CDR2 SVGEGT. Trimming took 0 bases from V and 3 from J, leaving 12 bases between them. CDR3 nucleotide sequence: TGTGCCAGCAGTTACTCCCCCCCTAGGGGCTACAATGAGCAGTTCTTC. Residues: CASSYSPPRGYNEQFF.

This clonotype has only a few counts. The rearrangement links TRBV4-3 to TRBJ2-5; TRBD2 matches 10 bases. The V gene's germline CDR1 is LGHNA and CDR2 YSLEER. The V gene end was trimmed by 4 bases and the J gene end by 2 bases; junction bases not matched to a gene: 19. This CDR3 has 20 amino acids. The CDR3 region has the DNA TGCGCCAGCAGCCCAGCTATTGGGGCTAGCGGGGGCCGGAGGCAAGAGACCCAGTACTTC. Its translation: CASSPAIGASGGRRQETQYF.

This clonotype was seen only a few times. The chain uses TRBV28 and TRBJ2-7; 9 nucleotides agree with TRBD1. The CDR3 has 14 residues. The junction had 5 bases not matched to a gene; V was cut back by 5 bases and J by 3 bases. The germline CDR1 and CDR2 sequences are MDHEN and SYDVKM. CDR3: CASSTGQGLYEQYF. The CDR3, as DNA: TGTGCCAGCAGTACTGGACAGGGGCTCTACGAGCAGTACTTC. The whole variable domain, remainder taken from reference TRBV28 and TRBJ2-7, is DVKVTQSSRYLVKRTGEKVFLECVQDMDHENMFWYRQDPGLGLRLIYFSYDVKMKEKGDIPEGYSVSREKKERFSLILESASTNQTSMYLCASSTGQGLYEQYFGPGTRLTVT.

This clonotype has ten or more counts. CDR3 bases: TGTGCCAGCAGCTTGGGAAATTATTACGAGCAGTACTTC. It translates to CASSLGNYYEQYF. The chain has TRBV7-2 and TRBJ2-7; D is unresolved. CDR3 length: 13 amino acids. Germline V gene lookup returns CDR1 SGHTA and CDR2 FQGNSA. With 3 bases removed from V and 4 bases from J, the gap between germline ends came to 10 bases. Variable domain in full (rest from reference TRBV7-2 and TRBJ2-7): GAGVSQSPSNKVTEKGKDVELRCDPISGHTALYWYRQSLGQGLEFLIYFQGNSAPDKSGLPSDRFSAERTGGSVSTLTIQRTQQEDSAVYLCASSLGNYYEQYFGPGTRLTVT.

This clonotype showed up many times. The chain uses TRBV20-1 and TRBJ1-1; 7 bases map to TRBD1. V dropped 3 bases and J dropped 4; count of bases not matched to a gene: 5. The CDR3 consists of 13 residues. CDR1 and CDR2 (germline): DFQATT, SNEGSKA (reference sequence). CDR3 sequence reads: CSASKGAGTEAFF. The DNA of the CDR3 is TGCAGTGCTAGTAAGGGGGCCGGCACTGAAGCTTTCTTT.

V gene TRBV20-1 combines with J gene TRBJ1-1; 7 bases map to TRBD1. The V and J ends lost 5 bases and 2 bases, in that order; junction bases with no gene match: 11. CDR3 length: 15 amino acids. Germline CDR1 DFQATT, CDR2 SNEGSKA (reference sequence). CDR3 sequence reads: CSALDGTVFNTEAFF. The CDR3 nucleotides read TGCAGTGCTCTGGACGGGACAGTGTTCAACACTGAAGCTTTCTTT.

This clonotype was seen a few times. The chain has TRBV4-3 and TRBJ2-5; tentative D call: TRBD1 (5 bases). CDR3 length: 14 residues. V was clipped by 0 bases and J by 7 bases, with 12 bases between them. Germline CDR1 reads LGHNA; CDR2 reads YSLEER. The CDR3: CASSQDVQGTTQYF. The CDR3 DNA is TGCGCCAGCAGCCAAGATGTGCAGGGAACGACCCAGTACTTC.